These 28 T cell receptor beta chains came from one sample sequenced in a study of T cells in Graves' hyperthyroidism and ophthalmopathy. RNA transcripts provided the source from which TCR beta CDR3 regions were amplified. A set of HTBI primers served as the primers for a first-round RT-PCR of the TCR CDR3. TCRdb fed the multiplex PCR reads into MiXCR, producing one record per CDR3 protein. The table includes under 350,000 distinct CDR3 sequences, over 15% detected once. Sequenced: blood. The receptors originated from a woman between 55 and 75 years old with Graves' ophthalmopathy.

This clonotype was picked up a small number of times. The chain has TRBV20-1 and TRBJ1-4; a weak D match, TRBD1 (6 bases). Germline assignment: CDR1 DFQATT and CDR2 SNEGSKA (reference sequence). Deletions cut 3 bases from V and 4 bases from J, with 9 bases between. The CDR3 covers 13 residues. The CDR3 region is CSASQGNNEKLFF. In nucleotides, the CDR3 is TGCAGTGCTAGCCAGGGGAATAATGAAAAACTGTTTTTT.

The rearrangement joins TRBV28 to TRBJ2-7, with D possibly being TRBD1 (6 bases). In germline, CDR1 is MDHEN, CDR2 SYDVKM. V was clipped by 8 bases and J by 2 bases, with 16 bases between them. This CDR3 spans 14 amino acids. The DNA for the CDR3 is TGTGCCAGCGGGGCCGGGACACCCACCTACGAGCAGTACTTC. Translated: CASGAGTPTYEQYF.

The genes are TRBV15 and TRBJ2-2; D may be TRBD2 (5 bases). Germline CDR1 reads LNHNV; CDR2 reads YYDKDF (reference sequence). With 5 bases removed from V and 3 bases from J, the gap between germline ends came to 10 bases. This CDR3 contains 14 residues. CDR3 sequence: CATSAQRDTGELFF. The CDR3 coding sequence is TGTGCCACCAGCGCACAGAGGGACACCGGGGAGCTGTTTTTT.

The chain is built from TRBV7-2 and TRBJ2-2; D remains unclear. Germline V gene lookup returns CDR1 SGHTA and CDR2 FQGNSA. Trimming took 1 base from V and 7 from J, leaving 16 bases between them. The CDR3 has 16 amino acids. The CDR3 reads CASSLVVDGDIGELFF. The CDR3 DNA follows: TGTGCCAGCAGCTTAGTGGTGGACGGTGACATCGGGGAGCTGTTTTTT.

The CDR3 region is CASSEGDTYQPQHF. CDR3 DNA: TGTGCCAGCAGTGAAGGTGACACTTATCAGCCCCAGCATTTT. The chain uses TRBV2 and TRBJ1-5; unclear D gene. CDR1 is SNHLY, CDR2 FYNNEI, per germline. Trimming stripped 1 base from V and 5 bases from J, with 9 bases between. There are 14 residues in the CDR3. The full variable domain, with the rest looked up from reference TRBV2 and TRBJ1-5, is EPEVTQTPSHQVTQMGQEVILRCVPISNHLYFYWYRQILGQKVEFLVSFYNNEISEKSEIFDDQFSVERPDGSNFTLKIRSTKLEDSAMYFCASSEGDTYQPQHFGDGTRLSIL.

This clonotype was counted at least ten times. The rearrangement links TRBV2 to TRBJ1-2; TRBD1 matches 8 bases. V trimming: 5 bases; J trimming: 8 bases; junction bases outside the gene matches: 13. This CDR3 spans 15 amino acids. In germline, CDR1 is SNHLY, CDR2 FYNNEI. The chain's CDR3 is CASSPRGPDTGGYTF. In DNA, the CDR3 is TGTGCCAGCAGTCCCAGGGGGCCGGATACAGGGGGCTACACCTTC. Using reference TRBV2 and TRBJ1-2 for the parts outside the CDR3, the full variable domain is EPEVTQTPSHQVTQMGQEVILRCVPISNHLYFYWYRQILGQKVEFLVSFYNNEISEKSEIFDDQFSVERPDGSNFTLKIRSTKLEDSAMYFCASSPRGPDTGGYTFGSGTRLTVV.

The sample holds many counts of this clonotype. The chain employs TRBV6-1 and TRBJ2-7; D assignment may be TRBD1 or TRBD2 (5 bases each). This CDR3 has 15 residues. Per germline, CDR1 MNHNS and CDR2 SASEGT. Trimming stripped 6 bases from V and 4 bases from J, with 19 bases between. The CDR3 DNA reads TGTGCCAGCAGCCGAGAGGGGAGTCGCCCGTACGAGCAGTACTTC. It yields the protein CASSREGSRPYEQYF.

In its sample, this clonotype was seen a few times. V and J are TRBV6-1 and TRBJ2-7, with TRBD1 matching over 10 bases. The CDR3 is made up of 14 amino acids. CDR1 is MNHNS, CDR2 SASEGT, per germline. V shed 6 bases and J 2 bases; nucleotides not matched to a gene: 4. CDR3 sequence reads: CASRVGQGTYEQYF. CDR3 sequence (DNA): TGTGCCAGCAGGGTGGGACAGGGGACCTACGAGCAGTACTTC.

There are many counts of this clonotype. The chain couples TRBV4-3 to TRBJ2-7; D gene ambiguous. The CDR3 contains 13 residues. The ends were cut back, 0 bases at V and 4 bases at J, with 7 bases in the middle. Germline CDR1 is LGHNA and CDR2 is YSLEER. CDR3 sequence (DNA): TGCGCCAGCAGCCAAGATTATGGATACGAGCAGTACTTC. Its translation is CASSQDYGYEQYF.

This clonotype was detected many times. The chain carries TRBV7-2 and TRBJ1-1, with D perhaps matching TRBD1 (6 bases). Germline lookup yields CDR1 SGHTA and CDR2 FQGNSA. Trimming pared 6 bases from V and 1 base from J, leaving 12 bases between. This CDR3 region has 14 residues. DNA for the CDR3: TGTGCCAGCAGTTTGGGCAGGGGGAACACTGAAGCTTTCTTT. It is translated as CASSLGRGNTEAFF.

This clonotype was observed many times. The genes are TRBV9 and TRBJ1-1; tentatively, D is TRBD1 (5 bases). Germline CDR1 reads SGDLS; CDR2 reads YYNGEE. V was cut by 3 bases and J by 5 bases, with 17 bases left in between. The CDR3 is made up of 15 amino acids. This CDR3 is CASSDPTGSFTEAFF. In nucleotides, the CDR3 is TGTGCCAGCAGCGACCCCACAGGATCGTTTACTGAAGCTTTCTTT. Based on the CDR3 plus reference TRBV9 and TRBJ1-1, the full variable domain is DSGVTQTPKHLITATGQRVTLRCSPRSGDLSVYWYQQSLDQGLQFLIQYYNGEERAKGNILERFSAQQFPDLHSELNLSSLELGDSALYFCASSDPTGSFTEAFFGQGTRLTVV.

This clonotype appeared once. The rearrangement links TRBV2 to TRBJ1-5; D gene uncertain. Germline CDR1 reads SNHLY; CDR2 reads FYNNEI. The V and J ends lost 5 bases and 3 bases respectively, with 11 bases between them. This CDR3 is built from 14 residues. This CDR3 is CASSHPAVNQPQHF. The CDR3 DNA reads TGTGCCAGCAGTCACCCAGCGGTCAATCAGCCCCAGCATTTT.

This clonotype was seen many times. This sequence joins TRBV2 and TRBJ2-2; D gene ambiguous. This CDR3 spans 15 amino acids. CDR1 and CDR2 from the germline V gene are SNHLY and FYNNEI. Between the trimmed V and J ends, which lost 3 bases and 5 bases, there was a span of 13 bases. CDR3 in amino acids: CASSDTTIGTGELFF. DNA of the CDR3: TGTGCCAGCAGTGATACTACCATTGGGACCGGGGAGCTGTTTTTT.

This chain joins TRBV5-1 and TRBJ1-4, with D tentatively TRBD1 (5 bases). Trimming shortened V by 3 bases and J by 3 bases, and 9 bases separated the two germline ends. Germline V gene lookup returns CDR1 SGHRS and CDR2 YFSETQ. CDR3 length: 14 residues. CDR3 region: CASSSTVPNEKLFF. The CDR3 nucleotides are TGCGCCAGCAGCTCGACAGTTCCTAATGAAAAACTGTTTTTT.

A few counts support this clonotype. This rearrangement joins TRBV19 to TRBJ2-4; 7 bases line up with TRBD1. The V gene's germline CDR1 is LNHDA and CDR2 SQIVND (reference sequence). Trimming took 4 bases from V and 10 from J; bases not matched to a gene: 7. The CDR3 is made up of 13 amino acids. CDR3 sequence reads: CASSKGIQGIQYF. CDR3 DNA: TGTGCCAGTAGTAAGGGGATACAGGGGATTCAGTACTTC.

This clonotype was observed many times. This chain links TRBV11-3 with TRBJ2-2; D remains unclear. The CDR3 runs 14 residues. Deletions cut 1 base from V and 5 bases from J, with 8 bases between. The germline V gene has CDR1 SGHNT and CDR2 YENEEA. The CDR3 DNA is TGTGCCAGCAGCTTAGTCTCCGGGACCGGGGAGCTGTTTTTT. Its translation: CASSLVSGTGELFF.

The sample holds many counts of this clonotype. The rearrangement links TRBV6-1 to TRBJ2-3; TRBD2 aligns across 7 bases. Trimming cost V 2 bases and J 3 bases; bases outside gene matches: 11. The length of the CDR3 is 17 residues. Germline-derived CDR1 and CDR2 are MNHNS and SASEGT. The CDR3 DNA reads TGTGCCAGCAGTGAACTCCGCGGGGGAGATTTTACAGATACGCAGTATTTT. Its translation: CASSELRGGDFTDTQYF.

At least ten counts were recorded for this clonotype. The chain links TRBV2 to TRBJ1-1; TRBD1 agrees at 8 bases. The CDR3 length is 14 residues. V lost 6 bases, J lost 6 bases, and 9 bases stayed unmatched. In germline, CDR1 is SNHLY, CDR2 FYNNEI. Written as DNA, the CDR3 is TGTGCCAGCAGAATGACAGGGGATATATCTGAAGCTTTCTTT. It encodes CASRMTGDISEAFF. Complete variable domain (other parts from reference TRBV2 and TRBJ1-1): EPEVTQTPSHQVTQMGQEVILRCVPISNHLYFYWYRQILGQKVEFLVSFYNNEISEKSEIFDDQFSVERPDGSNFTLKIRSTKLEDSAMYFCASRMTGDISEAFFGQGTRLTVV.

This clonotype has at least ten counts. The J gene is TRBJ2-5, the V gene TRBV20-1; TRBD2 matches at 7 bases. Germline V CDR1 and CDR2: DFQATT, SNEGSKA (reference sequence). The CDR3 runs to 14 residues. With V trimmed by 3 bases and J by 5 bases, 9 bases remained unmatched. DNA for the CDR3: TGCAGTGCTAGCCAGCGGGGTGGGGAGGAGACCCAGTACTTC. This translates into CSASQRGGEETQYF.

This clonotype was observed a few times. The genes are TRBV11-2 and TRBJ1-5; D unclear. Per the germline V gene, CDR1 is SGHAT and CDR2 is FQNNGV. The CDR3 is 14 amino acids. Trimming cost V 5 bases and J 5 bases, with 13 bases left between them. CDR3 amino acids: CASSVGIGYQPQHF. CDR3 nucleotide sequence: TGTGCCAGCAGCGTAGGGATAGGCTATCAGCCCCAGCATTTT.

In its sample, this clonotype was seen a few times. This chain joins TRBV25-1 and TRBJ1-5; 9 nucleotides agree with TRBD1. In germline, CDR1 is MGHDK, CDR2 SYGVNS. V shed 3 bases, J shed 2 bases, and the junction held 8 bases outside the gene matches. The CDR3 length is 17 residues. The CDR3 coding sequence is TGTGCCAGCAGTGAGGGGACAGGGACGTTGGGCAATCAGCCCCAGCATTTT. Translating gives CASSEGTGTLGNQPQHF.

To note about this clonotype: Just one base apart from a much larger clone, this may be a read error. The chain carries TRBV6-1 and TRBJ1-5; D is possibly TRBD1 (5 bases). Germline V lookup: CDR1 MNHNS, CDR2 SASEGT. There are 16 residues in the CDR3. CDR3 bases: TGTGTCAGCAGCCTCGATACAGGCGGCTACAATCAGCCCCAGCATTTT. This encodes CVSSLDTGGYNQPQHF.

This clonotype was seen many times. The chain is built from TRBV6-2 or TRBV6-3 and TRBJ1-5; D gene ambiguous. The CDR3 has 13 amino acids. Germline CDR1 reads MNHEY; CDR2 reads SVGEGT. V was pared by 10 bases and J by 5 bases, with 15 bases between. The CDR3 DNA sequence: TGTGCCATACAGAGGTTTGTGGATCAGCCCCAGCATTTT. It encodes CAIQRFVDQPQHF.

In this sample, this clonotype turned up a few times. This chain links TRBV6-2 or TRBV6-3 with TRBJ2-1, with D tentatively TRBD1 (6 bases). The CDR3 is 15 residues long. V was trimmed by 7 bases and J by 3 bases, leaving 16 bases between them. From germline, CDR1 is MNHEY and CDR2 SVGEGT. CDR3 region: CASTGTKILYNEQFF. The CDR3 bases are TGTGCCAGCACAGGGACAAAGATCCTCTACAATGAGCAGTTCTTC.

The chain recombines TRBV28 with TRBJ2-1; D perhaps matches TRBD2 (7 bases). The CDR3 contains 17 residues. V lost 4 bases and J lost 2, with 18 bases in between. Germline lookup yields CDR1 MDHEN and CDR2 SYDVKM. The DNA for the CDR3 is TGTGCCAGCAGTTACGGGCGTGGGGGGGCCACCTACAATGAGCAGTTCTTC. Translation: CASSYGRGGATYNEQFF.

This clonotype showed up just a few times. A much larger clone differs from this one at a single base, so this may be a read error. J is TRBJ2-1 and V is TRBV11-2, with D perhaps assigned TRBD1 or TRBD2 (6 bases each). This CDR3 comprises 16 residues. The germline CDR1 and CDR2 sequences are SGHAT and FQNNGV. The V gene lost 7 bases and the J gene lost 9 bases, with 25 bases spanning the gap. The CDR3 nucleotides are TGTGCCAGCATCGCCCCCGGGGGCATGGGGATTAGTGAGCAGTTCTTC. Encoded protein: CASIAPGGMGISEQFF.

V and J are TRBV4-2 and TRBJ2-3; 7 bases map to TRBD1. Trimming at V came to 2 bases and at J to 5 bases, leaving 10 bases not matched to a gene. The CDR3 covers 16 residues. CDR1 is LGHNA and CDR2 is YNFKEQ in the germline V gene. The CDR3 protein is CASSQILGQTQDTQYF. In DNA, the CDR3 is TGTGCCAGCAGCCAAATTCTGGGACAGACACAAGATACGCAGTATTTT.

This clonotype was seen repeatedly, ten times or more. The chain joins TRBV7-9 to TRBJ2-5; D might be TRBD1 (5 bases). The germline CDR1 and CDR2 sequences are SEHNR and FQNEAQ (reference sequence). V lost 2 bases and J 5 bases, leaving 18 bases between the germline ends. The CDR3 is 16 residues long. In DNA form, the CDR3 reads TGTGCCAGCAGCTTAAGCAGGGCCACTGGACGGGAGACCCAGTACTTC. Its protein product is CASSLSRATGRETQYF.